A selection of T cell receptor beta chains follows, all from one sample in a study of lung T cells in sarcoidosis with Löfgren's syndrome. Each CDR3 protein gets one entry after TCRdb re-called the reads with MiXCR. The sample shows 50,000 to 65,000 distinct CDR3 sequences, around 21% of them seen only once. Material: CD4+ T cells from PBMCs. The receptors stem from a human donor with sarcoidosis (Löfgren's syndrome or another form), or a control subject (not recorded which). Both conserved end residues are part of each CDR3. The D gene is left open where the match is weak. Some rows have no size entry. The others give once, few or many, or a class for an expanded clone.

V	length	D	size	J	CDR3	DNA
TRBV11-2	15	.	.	TRBJ2-5	CASILGGRKQETQYF	TGTGCCAGCATCTTAGGAGGTCGGAAACAAGAGACCCAGTACTTC
TRBV28	11	.	many	TRBJ2-7	CASRDSYEQYF	TGTGCCAGCAGGGATTCCTACGAGCAGTACTTC
TRBV2	14	.	.	TRBJ2-3	CASSSLQSIDTQYF	TGTGCCAGCAGTTCTTTACAGAGCATAGATACGCAGTATTTT
TRBV7-9	16	TRBD2	.	TRBJ2-3	CASSYLAGGPGDTQYF	TGTGCCAGCAGCTACTTAGCGGGAGGCCCTGGAGATACGCAGTATTTT
TRBV28	14	.	many	TRBJ1-1	CASSSPPGNTEAFF	TGTGCCAGCAGTTCCCCCCCGGGGAACACTGAAGCTTTCTTT
TRBV7-2	16	.	few	TRBJ2-1	CASSLGRGVPYNEQFF	TGTGCCAGCAGCTTAGGCAGAGGGGTACCCTACAATGAGCAGTTCTTC
TRBV20-1	13	.	many	TRBJ2-7	CSASPGVTYEQYF	TGCAGTGCTAGCCCCGGGGTCACTTACGAGCAGTACTTC
TRBV12-3/TRBV12-4	15	.	few	TRBJ2-3	CASSRVTIGPDTQYF	TGTGCCAGCAGCCGAGTCACCATAGGCCCCGATACGCAGTATTTT
TRBV20-1	14	TRBD2	many	TRBJ2-3	CSAKTSVKADTQYF	TGCAGTGCTAAGACTAGCGTGAAGGCAGATACGCAGTATTTT
TRBV29-1	14	TRBD2	.	TRBJ2-3	CSVGSSGSSNTQYF	TGCAGCGTTGGGTCTAGCGGGAGCTCGAATACGCAGTATTTT
TRBV2	13	TRBD1	.	TRBJ1-5	CASSWDRDRPQHF	TGTGCCAGCAGTTGGGACAGGGATCGGCCCCAGCATTTT
TRBV7-8	14	.	few	TRBJ1-3	CASSLAGPGNTIYF	TGTGCCAGCAGCTTAGCAGGGCCTGGAAACACCATATATTTT
TRBV7-8	14	TRBD2	.	TRBJ2-5	CASSLSGGHSAQYF	TGTGCCAGCAGCTTAAGCGGGGGGCACTCCGCCCAGTACTTC
TRBV12-3/TRBV12-4	17	TRBD2	few	TRBJ2-5	CASSPGLAGGNLMTQYF	TGTGCCAGCAGCCCCGGACTAGCGGGAGGTAACTTGATGACCCAGTACTTC
TRBV2	13	TRBD2	few	TRBJ2-1	CASIREGLAEQFF	TGTGCCAGCATACGGGAGGGATTGGCTGAGCAGTTCTTC
TRBV5-1	14	.	many	TRBJ2-3	CASSLTAHTDTQYF	TGCGCCAGCAGCTTGACGGCACATACAGATACGCAGTATTTT
TRBV20-1	12	.	many	TRBJ2-3	CSAGTDLDTQYF	TGCAGTGCGGGGACCGACCTAGATACGCAGTATTTT
TRBV20-1	13	.	many	TRBJ2-1	CSAIQGKGDEQFF	TGCAGTGCTATACAGGGCAAGGGGGATGAGCAGTTCTTC
TRBV4-3	18	.	many	TRBJ2-6	CASSQVGGRSSGANVLTF	TGCGCCAGCAGCCAAGTTGGAGGCCGTAGCTCTGGGGCCAACGTCCTGACTTTC
TRBV19	13	TRBD2	few	TRBJ2-5	CASSVGGTETQYF	TGTGCCAGTAGCGTGGGGGGGACGGAGACCCAGTACTTC
TRBV29-1	13	.	.	TRBJ2-5	CSVRPDGGETQYF	TGCAGCGTTAGACCGGACGGCGGGGAGACCCAGTACTTC
TRBV28	15	.	many	TRBJ2-3	CASSFSSARSDTQYF	TGTGCCAGCAGTTTTTCGTCAGCGAGGTCCGATACGCAGTATTTT
TRBV20-1	13	.	many	TRBJ1-4	CSARVSWGEKLFF	TGCAGTGCTAGAGTGTCCTGGGGAGAAAAACTGTTTTTT
TRBV20-1	15	TRBD1	many	TRBJ1-6	CSARGGTGYNSPLHF	TGCAGTGCCAGGGGAGGGACAGGGTATAATTCACCCCTCCACTTT
TRBV3-1	12	.	few	TRBJ1-2	CASSPRRDWYTF	TGTGCCAGCAGCCCACGAAGGGATTGGTACACCTTC
TRBV19	13	.	medium-sized	TRBJ2-5	CASSPGLQETQYF	TGTGCCAGTAGTCCGGGACTTCAAGAGACCCAGTACTTC
TRBV7-9	13	.	few	TRBJ1-1	CASSLTENTEAFF	TGTGCCAGCAGCCTGACGGAGAACACTGAAGCTTTCTTT
TRBV5-1	15	TRBD1	few	TRBJ1-1	CASSSRTGGGTEAFF	TGCGCCAGCAGCTCACGGACAGGCGGAGGAACTGAAGCTTTCTTT
TRBV6-1	12	.	many	TRBJ1-1	CASRREGTEAFF	TGTGCCAGCAGGCGGGAAGGGACTGAAGCTTTCTTT
TRBV7-9	16	.	few	TRBJ2-2	CASSSQGQSGTGELFF	TGTGCCAGCAGCTCTCAAGGACAAAGCGGGACCGGGGAGCTGTTTTTT
TRBV5-4	14	TRBD1	many	TRBJ1-1	CASSINRGGTEAFF	TGTGCCAGCAGCATCAACAGGGGAGGTACTGAAGCTTTCTTT
TRBV7-2	15	.	.	TRBJ1-4	CASSSLFGINEKLFF	TGTGCCAGCAGCTCACTGTTTGGGATTAATGAAAAACTGTTTTTT
TRBV28	13	.	few	TRBJ2-1	CASSSAAGNEQFF	TGTGCCAGCAGTTCAGCGGCAGGGAATGAGCAGTTCTTC
TRBV15	14	.	many	TRBJ2-5	CATSRDRQQETQYF	TGTGCCACCAGCAGAGATAGGCAGCAAGAGACCCAGTACTTC
TRBV15	14	.	many	TRBJ2-7	CATSRDGVTYEQYF	TGTGCCACCAGCAGAGACGGGGTTACCTACGAGCAGTACTTC
TRBV20-1	15	TRBD2	many	TRBJ2-1	CSARQERGHYNEQFF	TGCAGTGCTAGGCAGGAGCGGGGCCACTACAATGAGCAGTTCTTC
TRBV2	13	TRBD2	once	TRBJ2-7	CASTYSGVDEQYF	TGTGCCAGCACCTATAGCGGGGTCGACGAGCAGTACTTC
TRBV5-5	16	.	.	TRBJ1-3	CASSLHPESSGNTIYF	TGTGCCAGCAGCTTGCACCCTGAAAGCTCTGGAAACACCATATATTTT
TRBV28	14	.	many	TRBJ1-1	CASSFGSLNTEAFF	TGTGCCAGCAGTTTCGGCAGTTTGAACACTGAAGCTTTCTTT
TRBV12-3/TRBV12-4	16	.	.	TRBJ1-3	CASSLDFGTSGNTIYF	TGTGCCAGCAGTTTAGATTTCGGTACCTCTGGAAACACCATATATTTT
TRBV25-1	14	.	many	TRBJ1-4	CASSVQGIQEKLFF	TGTGCCAGCAGTGTCCAGGGCATCCAAGAAAAACTGTTTTTT
TRBV6-1	12	.	many	TRBJ1-2	CASRDRWHGYTF	TGTGCCAGCAGAGACAGGTGGCATGGCTACACCTTC
TRBV11-2	14	.	.	TRBJ1-1	CASSGVRGVTEAFF	TGTGCCAGCAGCGGGGTTCGAGGGGTAACTGAAGCTTTCTTT
TRBV6-1	13	.	many	TRBJ2-1	CATSPGTYNEQFF	TGTGCCACTTCCCCCGGGACTTACAATGAGCAGTTCTTC
TRBV7-9	16	TRBD1	many	TRBJ1-5	CASSHRTGVSNQPQHF	TGTGCCAGCAGCCACCGGACAGGGGTGAGCAATCAGCCCCAGCATTTT
TRBV7-2	15	.	many	TRBJ1-2	CASSQKQGPNYGYTF	TGTGCCAGCAGCCAAAAACAGGGACCTAACTATGGCTACACCTTC
TRBV7-9	13	.	many	TRBJ2-1	CASSLNTENEQFF	TGTGCCAGCAGCTTAAATACGGAGAATGAGCAGTTCTTC
TRBV29-1	12	TRBD1	few	TRBJ2-2	CQGALNTGELFF	TGCCAGGGGGCCCTGAACACCGGGGAGCTGTTTTTT
TRBV7-9	14	TRBD1	.	TRBJ1-5	CASSRTGDNQPQHF	TGTGCCAGCAGCCGGACAGGAGATAATCAGCCCCAGCATTTT
TRBV29-1	11	.	.	TRBJ1-2	CSVEGAWGYTF	TGCAGCGTTGAGGGGGCTTGGGGCTACACCTTC